Listed below are T cell receptor beta chains from one sample, sequenced in a study of blood T cells in healthy people across ages. TCRdb re-analysed the 5' RACE reads in MiXCR, keeping a single row per CDR3 protein. This sample yields 1,800,000 or so distinct CDR3 sequences, of which approximately 40% are seen a single time; under 25% belongs to the top ten. The specimen was blood. The receptors come from a human donor in good health. The CDR3 runs from the conserved cysteine through the conserved F or W. The D gene is left open where the match is weak. Only some rows state a clone size, as once, few, many or a class for expanded clones.

J: TRBJ2-2
size: -
V: TRBV25-1
D: -
DNA: TGTGCCAGCAGTGAAGCGGGGGCCACCGGGGAGCTGTTTTTT
CDR3: CASSEAGATGELFF

J: TRBJ2-7
size: -
V: TRBV15
D: TRBD1
DNA: TGTGCCACCAGCACCTCTGAACAGGGGGCGACCTACGAGCAGTACTTC
CDR3: CATSTSEQGATYEQYF

J: TRBJ2-7
size: -
V: TRBV12-3/TRBV12-4
D: -
DNA: TGTGCCAGCAGTTCGCATGGGACTGGCTCCTACGAGCAGTACTTC
CDR3: CASSSHGTGSYEQYF

J: TRBJ2-1
size: many
V: TRBV7-2
D: -
DNA: TGTGCCAGCAGCCCAAGCTGGGGCGACTATGAGCAGTTCTTC
CDR3: CASSPSWGDYEQFF

J: TRBJ2-7
size: few
V: TRBV12-3/TRBV12-4
D: -
DNA: TGTGCCAGCAGTTTGGAGACATTGAGCTCCTACGAGCAGTACTTC
CDR3: CASSLETLSSYEQYF

J: TRBJ1-2
size: few
V: TRBV6-6
D: TRBD1
DNA: TGTGCCAGCAGTTATTCCCCGGGACAGGGAGGTGGCTACACCTTC
CDR3: CASSYSPGQGGGYTF

J: TRBJ2-1
size: few
V: TRBV20-1
D: -
DNA: TGCAGTGCTACTCGACAGCGATGGAATGAGCAGTTCTTC
CDR3: CSATRQRWNEQFF

J: TRBJ2-1
size: few
V: TRBV20-1
D: TRBD2
DNA: TGCAGTGCTAGAGATTATAGCGGGGGGTTTTACAATGAGCAGTTCTTC
CDR3: CSARDYSGGFYNEQFF

J: TRBJ2-1
size: -
V: TRBV29-1
D: TRBD2
DNA: TGCAGCGTTGTGGTCGGGGGGGCCGGCCACAATGAGCAGTTCTTC
CDR3: CSVVVGGAGHNEQFF

J: TRBJ1-2
size: once
V: TRBV3-1
D: -
DNA: TGTGCCAGCAGCCCCCTCTCAGGAGCTGGCTACACCTTC
CDR3: CASSPLSGAGYTF

J: TRBJ1-5
size: -
V: TRBV7-9
D: -
DNA: TGTGCCAGCAGCTCGACAGGAGGAGATCAGCCCCAGCATTTT
CDR3: CASSSTGGDQPQHF

J: TRBJ1-1
size: -
V: TRBV20-1
D: -
DNA: TGCAGTGCTAGGGACCCGAAGGGTACAGATGAAGCTTTCTTT
CDR3: CSARDPKGTDEAFF

J: TRBJ2-7
size: -
V: TRBV15
D: TRBD1
DNA: TGTGCCACCAGCAGAGATTTGGGACAGGGTCTTTACGAGCAGTACTTC
CDR3: CATSRDLGQGLYEQYF

J: TRBJ1-6
size: -
V: TRBV3-1
D: -
DNA: TGTGCCAGCAGCCAAGTTCCAGACTCCTATCATTCACCCCTCCACTTT
CDR3: CASSQVPDSYHSPLHF

J: TRBJ2-7
size: few
V: TRBV20-1
D: -
DNA: TGCAGTGCTAGAGATTTTGGGGGAAGTTACGAGCAGTACTTC
CDR3: CSARDFGGSYEQYF

J: TRBJ1-5
size: -
V: TRBV28
D: -
DNA: TGTGCCAGCAGTATCCCTGGGGTTGGCAATCAGCCCCAGCATTTT
CDR3: CASSIPGVGNQPQHF

J: TRBJ1-2
size: -
V: TRBV6-5
D: -
DNA: TGTGCCAGCACCCTAGGGCGGAACTATGGCTACACCTTC
CDR3: CASTLGRNYGYTF

J: TRBJ1-5
size: few
V: TRBV20-1
D: TRBD1
DNA: TGCAGTGCTAGAGATCGACTAGGGACAGGGGGAACTCAGCCCCAGCATTTT
CDR3: CSARDRLGTGGTQPQHF

J: TRBJ1-2
size: once
V: TRBV7-2
D: -
DNA: TGTGCCAGCAGCTCAGCGAGGGCCTATGGCTACACCTTC
CDR3: CASSSARAYGYTF

J: TRBJ2-3
size: -
V: TRBV20-1
D: -
DNA: TGCAGTATATTACTGATGGATACGCAGTATTTT
CDR3: CSILLMDTQYF

J: TRBJ2-7
size: -
V: TRBV9
D: TRBD1
DNA: TGTGCCAGCAGCGCTTGGGACAGGGGAGGAGAGCAGTACTTC
CDR3: CASSAWDRGGEQYF

J: TRBJ2-1
size: -
V: TRBV4-2
D: -
DNA: TGTGCCAGCAGCCACCCCGCTACAGATACCTCCTACAATGAGCAGTTCTTC
CDR3: CASSHPATDTSYNEQFF

J: TRBJ2-3
size: -
V: TRBV7-2
D: TRBD2
DNA: TGTGCCAGCAGCTTAGATATAGCGGGGGGTAATACGCAGTATTTT
CDR3: CASSLDIAGGNTQYF

J: TRBJ1-2
size: -
V: TRBV5-4
D: TRBD1
DNA: TGTGCCAGCAGCTTGACAGGGGTGAATGGCTACACCTTC
CDR3: CASSLTGVNGYTF

J: TRBJ2-1
size: few
V: TRBV6-5
D: -
DNA: TGTGCCAGCAGTTACTCGGTAGGGGTCTCCTACAATGAGCAGTTCTTC
CDR3: CASSYSVGVSYNEQFF

J: TRBJ2-5
size: few
V: TRBV6-2/TRBV6-3
D: -
DNA: TGTGCCAGTGTGACTAGACAGCGAGAGACCCAGTACTTC
CDR3: CASVTRQRETQYF

J: TRBJ1-1
size: -
V: TRBV3-1
D: -
DNA: TGTGCCAGCAGCCATGGATTGAGAATGAACACTGAAGCTTTCTTT
CDR3: CASSHGLRMNTEAFF

J: TRBJ1-2
size: -
V: TRBV2
D: -
DNA: TGTGCCAGCCGGACAGTAAATGGCTACACCTTC
CDR3: CASRTVNGYTF

J: TRBJ1-2
size: few
V: TRBV9
D: -
DNA: TGTGCCAGCAGCGTAGCTTATGAGGGATCCAGCTATGGCTACACCTTC
CDR3: CASSVAYEGSSYGYTF

J: TRBJ2-3
size: once
V: TRBV4-1
D: TRBD2
DNA: TGCGCCAGCAGCCAATTGGGACTAGCGGGGGCCGCGACTGATACGCAGTATTTT
CDR3: CASSQLGLAGAATDTQYF

J: TRBJ2-5
size: -
V: TRBV5-1
D: -
DNA: TGCGCCAGCAGCTGGCCAGGGGGGATGGAGACCCAGTACTTC
CDR3: CASSWPGGMETQYF

J: TRBJ2-2
size: -
V: TRBV7-2
D: -
DNA: TGTGCCAGCAGCCTCCGTCCGCTGGCCACCGGGGAGCTGTTTTTT
CDR3: CASSLRPLATGELFF

J: TRBJ1-5
size: -
V: TRBV10-3
D: -
DNA: TGTGCCATCAGTGAGAGTCTGGGAGGTCAGCCCCAGCATTTT
CDR3: CAISESLGGQPQHF

J: TRBJ2-5
size: few
V: TRBV7-9
D: TRBD2
DNA: TGTGCCAGCAGCTCGACTAGCGGGGTGCTTCCCATCGATGAAGAGACCCAGTACTTC
CDR3: CASSSTSGVLPIDEETQYF

J: TRBJ1-2
size: few
V: TRBV11-3
D: TRBD1
DNA: TGTGCCAGCAGCTTATTCTCAGGGGGCTCGGACTATGGCTACACCTTC
CDR3: CASSLFSGGSDYGYTF

J: TRBJ1-1
size: -
V: TRBV20-1
D: -
DNA: TGCAGTGCTAGAGATTTCAGGGACACCGAAGCTTTCTTT
CDR3: CSARDFRDTEAFF

J: TRBJ2-1
size: -
V: TRBV3-1
D: TRBD2
DNA: TGTGCCAGCAGCCCGAGCGGGGACTCCTACAATGAGCGGTTCTTC
CDR3: CASSPSGDSYNERFF

J: TRBJ1-1
size: -
V: TRBV7-2
D: -
DNA: TGTGCCAGCAGCTTAGGGGTGGAGTACTCTGAAGCTTTCTTT
CDR3: CASSLGVEYSEAFF

J: TRBJ1-2
size: -
V: TRBV3-1
D: -
DNA: TGTGCCAGCAGCCAATATATCCAGGGTCAAGACTACACCTTC
CDR3: CASSQYIQGQDYTF

J: TRBJ2-2
size: few
V: TRBV29-1
D: -
DNA: TGCAGCGTTAAAAGGGGGACGAACACCGGGGAGCTGTTTTTT
CDR3: CSVKRGTNTGELFF

J: TRBJ2-5
size: -
V: TRBV9
D: -
DNA: TGTGCCAGCAGCGTAGGACAGACCCATGAGCAGTACTTC
CDR3: CASSVGQTHEQYF

J: TRBJ1-4
size: -
V: TRBV29-1
D: -
DNA: TGCAGCGTTGCTCCCTGTGGGGGACGCGGTGAAAAACTGTTTTTT
CDR3: CSVAPCGGRGEKLFF

J: TRBJ2-1
size: -
V: TRBV12-3/TRBV12-4
D: TRBD1
DNA: TGTGCCAGCATCGGAACACCGGGACAGGGGGCGGGGAATGAGCAGTTCTTC
CDR3: CASIGTPGQGAGNEQFF

J: TRBJ2-7
size: -
V: TRBV14
D: -
DNA: TGTGCCAGCAGCCAATTTAGTCGCGTGGAATACGAGCAGTACTTC
CDR3: CASSQFSRVEYEQYF

J: TRBJ2-7
size: -
V: TRBV3-1
D: -
DNA: TGTGCCAGCAGCCAAGAATCTTGGGGTACACCAGCGTACGAGCAGTACTTC
CDR3: CASSQESWGTPAYEQYF